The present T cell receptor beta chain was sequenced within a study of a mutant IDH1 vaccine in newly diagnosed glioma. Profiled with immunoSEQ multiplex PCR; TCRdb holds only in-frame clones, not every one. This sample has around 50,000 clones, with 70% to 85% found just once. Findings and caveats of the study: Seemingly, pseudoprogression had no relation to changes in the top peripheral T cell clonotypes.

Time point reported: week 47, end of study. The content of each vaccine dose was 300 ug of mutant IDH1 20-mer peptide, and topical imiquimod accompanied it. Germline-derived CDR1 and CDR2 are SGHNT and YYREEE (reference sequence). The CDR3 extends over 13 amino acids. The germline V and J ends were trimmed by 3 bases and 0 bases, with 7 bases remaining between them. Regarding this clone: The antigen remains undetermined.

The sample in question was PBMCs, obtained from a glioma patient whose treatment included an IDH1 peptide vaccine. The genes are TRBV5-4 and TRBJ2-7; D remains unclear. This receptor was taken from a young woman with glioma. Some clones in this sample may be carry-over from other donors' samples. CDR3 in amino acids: CASSSDGSYEQYF. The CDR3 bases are TGTGCCAGCAGCTCGGACGGCTCCTACGAGCAGTACTTC.